The present T cell receptor (beta chain) was sequenced within a study of blood T cell repertoires in COVID-19. In the study overall: Italy, Spain and the United States were the sources of the convalescent and acute COVID-19 samples. Sources were T cells, B-cell-depleted T cells, or PBMCs; the material itself was cDNA or gDNA.

The CDR3 has 16 amino acids. Per the germline V gene, CDR1 is SGHAT and CDR2 is FQNNGV. Trimming shortened V by 4 bases and J by 0 bases, and 13 bases separated the two germline ends. The authors' processing: Quantification of nucleated cells was approximated via reference gene primer amplification. Generated by immunoSEQ multiplex PCR, the TCRdb table keeps only in-frame clones and is missing some. V, J and clone size derive from that table, while D and trimming were established from the DNA sequence. The sample shows some 170,000 clones, 75% to 85% of them seen only once. The chain employs TRBV11-2 and TRBJ1-3; unclear D gene. Sequenced: peripheral blood. The sequence was obtained from a human donor in a cohort sampled during active COVID-19. The CDR3 DNA sequence: TGTGCCAGCAGCTCCCTGAGCTTTGACTCTGGAAACACCATATATTTT. Its protein is CASSSLSFDSGNTIYF.